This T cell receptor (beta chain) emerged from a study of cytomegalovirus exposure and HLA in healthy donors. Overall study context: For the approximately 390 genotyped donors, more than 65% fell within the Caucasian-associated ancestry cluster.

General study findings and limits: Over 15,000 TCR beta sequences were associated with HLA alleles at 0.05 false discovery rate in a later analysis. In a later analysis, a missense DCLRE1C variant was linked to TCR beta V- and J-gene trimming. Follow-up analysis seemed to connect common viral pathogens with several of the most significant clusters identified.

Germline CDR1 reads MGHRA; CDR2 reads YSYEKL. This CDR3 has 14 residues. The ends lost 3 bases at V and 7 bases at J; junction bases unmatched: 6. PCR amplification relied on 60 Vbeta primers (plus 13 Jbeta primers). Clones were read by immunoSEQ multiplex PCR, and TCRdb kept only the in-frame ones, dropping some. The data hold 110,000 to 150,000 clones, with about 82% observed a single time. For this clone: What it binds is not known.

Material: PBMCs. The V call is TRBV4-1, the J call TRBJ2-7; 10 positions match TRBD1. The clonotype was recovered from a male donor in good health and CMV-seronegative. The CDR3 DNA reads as TGCGCCAGCAGCCACGGGACAGGGGCGGGAGAGCAGTACTTC. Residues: CASSHGTGAGEQYF.